This T cell receptor beta chain came from a study of CD8+ T cells in alopecia areata. In the study overall: Each day, treated patients took oral tofacitinib twice, at 5 to 10 mg per dose. Regarding the study as a whole: Resident alphabeta T-cell populations of normal skin are likewise subject to sequencing in scalp samples. Alopecia totalis/universalis scalp especially showed more expanded CD8+ clones than normal scalp. Persistence of many expanded lesional clones was seen in scalp and blood during tofacitinib.

Germline V gives CDR1 SNHLY, CDR2 FYNNEI. The CDR3 runs 12 residues. Trimming removed 7 bases from V and 8 bases from J, with 12 bases in between. Extracted RNA was reverse transcribed into cDNA, the sequencing template. Produced via immunoSEQ multiplex PCR; TCRdb's table is partial and in-frame only. The table records 150,000 to 200,000 clones, about 60% of them present only once. Regarding this clone: The antigen remains unidentified.

As to treatment: oral pan-JAK inhibitor, 5-10 mg twice daily. The chain employs TRBV2 and TRBJ2-1; a weak D match, TRBD1 (6 bases). The source was CD8+ T cells sorted from blood, collected at week 24, from a patient treated with tofacitinib. The clonotype originates from a human donor with alopecia areata. CDR3 DNA: TGTGCCAGCAAAGGGACACCTGATGAGCAGTTCTTC. Its protein product is CASKGTPDEQFF.